This TCR beta chain was found in a study of T cells after yellow fever vaccination (dated by TCRdb to about 2019). Some background on the complete study: Libraries from fractions with low cell numbers were prepared with the SMART-Seq v4 Ultra Low Input RNA kit. Blood samples were taken at several timepoints before and after primary and secondary immunization, and bulk PBMC replicates and cell subsets were isolated. Two healthy male donors, one aged 18 to 30 and one aged 30 to 40 years, were included in the cohort. To follow T-cell clones before and after both primary and booster YFV17D yellow fever vaccination, bulk TCR alpha and beta repertoires underwent longitudinal sequencing. What the authors observed across the whole study: After the booster, most of the clones that had expanded following primary vaccination were detected again (almost 98% of CD4 and 80% to 90% of CD8), which suggests that memory was broadly maintained. Because abundant contaminating clonotypes from the bulk population could be contained in FACS-sorted repertoires, computational filtering was required. Compared with the primary T-cell response, the secondary T-cell response was faster but weaker, reaching its peak on day 5 rather than on day 15. Because the study included only a couple of donors, the extent to which the findings can be generalized is limited. A small fraction of clonotypes appeared in both the CD4 and CD8 compartments, likely as a result of convergent recombination.

TCRdb records Illumina NovaSeq 6000 as the sequencer. TCR cDNA was synthesized by 5'RACE template switching, which introduced a universal primer site and unique molecular identifiers. Priming for cDNA synthesis came from both the TCR alpha and TCR beta constant segments. Library amplification used two PCR steps, and the second PCR step added sample barcodes and sequencing adapters. Libraries were sequenced on Illumina HiSeq 2500 (2x100 bp) or NovaSeq (2x150 bp). For the original study's pipeline: Demultiplexing of reads and collapsing into UMI consensus sequences were performed with MIGEC, and V(D)J alignment was carried out with MiXCR. Using edgeR on replicate PBMC samples, clonotypes were called vaccine-responding if FDR was below 0.01 and the log2 fold change was above 5 up to day 15. Bulk clonotypes were assigned CD4 or CD8 identity according to which sequenced CD4 or CD8 repertoire held them at higher abundance. TCRdb reanalyzed the raw reads on its own, using fastp at Q25 for trimming and MiXCR for clone calling, and kept in-frame beta chains. Every CDR3 protein is listed once, alongside the most common genes and DNA of its rows. TCRdb's processing, not the study's, gives the V and J calls here. The sample contains under 400,000 distinct CDR3 sequences, approximately 13% of them found a single time. Of the sample, about 3% is held by the ten largest clones.

From cysteine to phenylalanine, the CDR3 is 14 amino acids long. The read is trimmed to its CDR3 DNA, 42 bases read in frame from base 1. Unmatched junction bases come to 6, with V trimmed by 6 bases and J by 9 bases. Regarding this clonotype: Its antigen target is currently unknown. Within one base of it there is no much larger clone, and no base qualities were kept.

The meaning of the sample's treatment or condition label: live attenuated yellow fever vaccine strain. A standard Ficoll-Paque protocol was used to isolate PBMCs from peripheral blood. Dynabeads CD4 and CD8 positive selection kits were used to isolate CD4 and CD8 T-cell fractions. RNA was extracted with TriZol from bulk PBMCs, CD4 and CD8 fractions, and dextramer-positive and dextramer-negative fractions. The source was CD4+ T cells sorted from PBMCs, collected 15 days after the yellow fever booster vaccination. Here the chain combines TRBV12-3 or TRBV12-4 and TRBJ2-1; 12 junctional bases match TRBD2. The receptor's source is a young man who received the YFV17D yellow fever vaccine. The CDR3 is CASRLAGGPSEQFF. Here is the DNA: TGTGCCAGCAGGCTAGCGGGGGGGCCCAGTGAGCAGTTCTTC.